This is a list of T cell receptor beta chains from one sample in a study of long-term antiretroviral therapy in people with HIV. Assay used: immunoSEQ multiplex PCR; TCRdb lists only in-frame clones, some missing. The sample yields 35,000 to 50,000 clones, more than 75% seen once. This specimen consisted of unsorted PBMCs, obtained 0.1 years before starting antiretroviral therapy. These receptors were collected from a woman aged 50 to 60 with HIV. The CDR3 runs from the conserved cysteine through the conserved F or W. The order of the fields is clone size, J gene, V gene, CDR3 protein. Clone size is not always given. Where it is, it says once, few, many or a class for expanded clones.

clone_size: .; j_call: TRBJ2-3; v_call: TRBV6-5; cdr3_aa: CASSYSGQGTDTQYF
clone_size: .; j_call: TRBJ2-7; v_call: TRBV5-4; cdr3_aa: CASSLGVNGYEQYF
clone_size: .; j_call: TRBJ2-2; v_call: TRBV2; cdr3_aa: CASSDRWNTGELFF
clone_size: .; j_call: TRBJ2-7; v_call: TRBV7-9; cdr3_aa: CASTPSHEQYF
clone_size: once; j_call: TRBJ2-3; v_call: TRBV2; cdr3_aa: CASSDIRGTTDTQYF
clone_size: .; j_call: TRBJ2-5; v_call: TRBV14; cdr3_aa: CASSRGQGVETQYF
clone_size: .; j_call: TRBJ2-2; v_call: TRBV11-2; cdr3_aa: CASSLAGFTGELFF
clone_size: .; j_call: TRBJ2-7; v_call: TRBV2; cdr3_aa: CASSVVRDRGAEQYF
clone_size: .; j_call: TRBJ2-7; v_call: TRBV15; cdr3_aa: CATSNPGGYEQYF
clone_size: few; j_call: TRBJ1-6; v_call: TRBV2; cdr3_aa: CASSGPLGNRGGSPLHF
clone_size: .; j_call: TRBJ1-4; v_call: TRBV5-1; cdr3_aa: CASSLGVGSGSEKLFF
clone_size: .; j_call: TRBJ1-3; v_call: TRBV6-1; cdr3_aa: CASSERVGGGPGNTIYF
clone_size: few; j_call: TRBJ1-5; v_call: TRBV5-4; cdr3_aa: CASSLGPGQRQPQHF
clone_size: .; j_call: TRBJ2-7; v_call: TRBV11-2; cdr3_aa: CASSPPGLGSYEQYF
clone_size: .; j_call: TRBJ2-7; v_call: TRBV2; cdr3_aa: CASSEYYDRTYEQYF
clone_size: .; j_call: TRBJ2-6; v_call: TRBV2; cdr3_aa: CASSERRSSGANVLTF
clone_size: .; j_call: TRBJ1-2; v_call: TRBV30; cdr3_aa: CAWAFNLGDTYGYTF
clone_size: .; j_call: TRBJ1-2; v_call: TRBV7-9; cdr3_aa: CASSSRQAHYGYTF
clone_size: .; j_call: TRBJ2-2; v_call: TRBV30; cdr3_aa: CALGSNTGELFF
clone_size: .; j_call: TRBJ2-3; v_call: TRBV7-9; cdr3_aa: CASSSPGLARPDTQYF
clone_size: .; j_call: TRBJ2-7; v_call: TRBV30; cdr3_aa: CAWRSGQPGTYEQYF
clone_size: .; j_call: TRBJ1-1; v_call: TRBV9; cdr3_aa: CASSVVGTNTEAFF
clone_size: .; j_call: TRBJ1-4; v_call: TRBV5-1; cdr3_aa: CASSLSGAATNEKLFF
clone_size: .; j_call: TRBJ1-5; v_call: TRBV19; cdr3_aa: CASSASRQDHQPQHF
clone_size: .; j_call: TRBJ2-1; v_call: TRBV4-2; cdr3_aa: CASSQVASGGAYNEQFF
clone_size: once; j_call: TRBJ1-2; v_call: TRBV7-2; cdr3_aa: CASSLHGVGNGYTF
clone_size: .; j_call: TRBJ1-5; v_call: TRBV6-6; cdr3_aa: CASSYDQPQHF
clone_size: .; j_call: TRBJ1-3; v_call: TRBV9; cdr3_aa: CASSVAELGGNTIYF
clone_size: .; j_call: TRBJ2-7; v_call: TRBV5-1; cdr3_aa: CASSLAGTAEQYF
clone_size: .; j_call: TRBJ2-3; v_call: TRBV25-1; cdr3_aa: CAGQSAAGNTQYF
clone_size: once; j_call: TRBJ2-7; v_call: TRBV9; cdr3_aa: CASSGLGQGSYEQYF
clone_size: .; j_call: TRBJ2-5; v_call: TRBV29-1; cdr3_aa: CSVRRGDQETQYF
clone_size: .; j_call: TRBJ2-7; v_call: TRBV7-9; cdr3_aa: CASSKESYEQYF
clone_size: .; j_call: TRBJ1-2; v_call: TRBV19; cdr3_aa: CASSIVYGGPDGYTF
clone_size: .; j_call: TRBJ2-7; v_call: TRBV7-6; cdr3_aa: CASSLYKKAGWNEQYF
clone_size: .; j_call: TRBJ1-1; v_call: TRBV30; cdr3_aa: CAWTPLRGGIVMNTEAFF
clone_size: .; j_call: TRBJ1-1; v_call: TRBV11-1; cdr3_aa: CASSFGKNTEAFF
clone_size: .; j_call: TRBJ1-2; v_call: TRBV29-1; cdr3_aa: CSGVGHKEDYTF
clone_size: .; j_call: TRBJ2-5; v_call: TRBV5-1; cdr3_aa: CASSSSGVVWETQYF
clone_size: .; j_call: TRBJ1-2; v_call: TRBV9; cdr3_aa: CASSVGTNYGYTF
clone_size: .; j_call: TRBJ1-6; v_call: TRBV7-2; cdr3_aa: CASSLVKGYNSPLHF
clone_size: .; j_call: TRBJ2-6; v_call: TRBV9; cdr3_aa: CASSVGSAPGTYSGANVLTF
clone_size: .; j_call: TRBJ2-3; v_call: TRBV29-1; cdr3_aa: CSLTVGGGDTQYF
clone_size: .; j_call: TRBJ2-5; v_call: TRBV6-1; cdr3_aa: CASSELGGQETQYF
clone_size: .; j_call: TRBJ2-3; v_call: TRBV4-2; cdr3_aa: CASSQDSRGADTQYF
clone_size: .; j_call: TRBJ1-2; v_call: TRBV15; cdr3_aa: CATSGRQVYSHGYTF
clone_size: .; j_call: TRBJ1-1; v_call: TRBV6-6; cdr3_aa: CASSWDRVNTEAFF
clone_size: .; j_call: TRBJ2-7; v_call: TRBV27; cdr3_aa: CASSWQGSYEQYF
clone_size: .; j_call: TRBJ1-2; v_call: TRBV27; cdr3_aa: CASRESGAYGYTF
clone_size: .; j_call: TRBJ1-5; v_call: TRBV7-8; cdr3_aa: CASSTGQLNQPQHF
clone_size: .; j_call: TRBJ2-7; v_call: TRBV5-6; cdr3_aa: CASSPGHRYEQYF
clone_size: .; j_call: TRBJ1-3; v_call: TRBV7-9; cdr3_aa: CASSFAGAGNTIYF
clone_size: .; j_call: TRBJ1-1; v_call: TRBV5-6; cdr3_aa: CASSFGQGIRRGTEAFF
clone_size: .; j_call: TRBJ2-7; v_call: TRBV6-5; cdr3_aa: CASSYKSTAYEQYF
clone_size: once; j_call: TRBJ2-1; v_call: TRBV11-2; cdr3_aa: CASSLMGLAAYNEQFF
clone_size: .; j_call: TRBJ2-5; v_call: TRBV19; cdr3_aa: CASSMSPGYQETQYF
clone_size: .; j_call: TRBJ1-5; v_call: TRBV30; cdr3_aa: CAWSVGGGNQPQHF
clone_size: .; j_call: TRBJ2-7; v_call: TRBV7-9; cdr3_aa: CASSSATGDLYEQYF
clone_size: .; j_call: TRBJ1-6; v_call: TRBV7-2; cdr3_aa: CASSLNGGQNSPLHF
clone_size: .; j_call: TRBJ2-3; v_call: TRBV10-3; cdr3_aa: CAISEGATTFPDTQYF